This TCR beta chain was observed in a study of T cells in Graves' hyperthyroidism and ophthalmopathy. The study, taken as a whole, reports: Blood held most thyroid clonotypes expanded above 0.001 frequency.

TCR beta CDR3 regions were amplified from RNA. A set of HTBI primers served as the primers for a first-round RT-PCR of the TCR CDR3. From the multiplex PCR reads, TCRdb called clonotypes with MiXCR, one entry per CDR3 protein. Seen here are 530,000 or so distinct CDR3 sequences, under 20% observed once, and the top ten hold 15% to 20%. Disease lasting under 3 months, a NOSPECS grade of at least 4, and a Clinical Activity Score of at least 3 were features of the ophthalmopathy patients. A word on this clonotype: Its antigen is as yet unknown.

Looked up from germline, CDR1 is SGHRS and CDR2 is YFSETQ. This CDR3 has 13 amino acids. The ends were cut back, 3 bases at V and 5 bases at J, with 11 bases in the middle. The chain has TRBV5-1 and TRBJ2-5, with TRBD2 as a possible D gene (7 bases). Sequencing was done on a sample of blood. This TCR was recovered from a woman aged 18-29 years with Graves' ophthalmopathy. The CDR3 nucleotides read TGCGCCAGCAGCTGGACAGCGGGGGAGACCCAGTACTTC. Translated, it gives CASSWTAGETQYF.